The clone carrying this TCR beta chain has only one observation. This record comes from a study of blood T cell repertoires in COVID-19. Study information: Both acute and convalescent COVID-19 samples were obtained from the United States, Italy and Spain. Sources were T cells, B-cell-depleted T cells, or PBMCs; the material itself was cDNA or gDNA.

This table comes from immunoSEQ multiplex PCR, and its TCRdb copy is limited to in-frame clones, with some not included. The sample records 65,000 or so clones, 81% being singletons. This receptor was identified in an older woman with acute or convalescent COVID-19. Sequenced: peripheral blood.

CDR3 amino acids: CASRPASGNTIYF. CDR3 sequence (DNA): TGTGCCAGCAGACCAGCGTCTGGAAACACCATATATTTT. This sequence joins TRBV2 and TRBJ1-3; no reliable D call. The CDR3 contains 13 residues. The V gene's germline CDR1 is SNHLY and CDR2 FYNNEI. Deletions cut 6 bases from V and 1 base from J, with 7 bases between.